The 21 T cell receptor beta chains reported below all come from one sample, sequenced in a study of early T cells in non-severe SARS-CoV-2 infection. TCRdb analysed the 5' RACE reads with MiXCR anew, one entry per CDR3 protein. The sample lists around 92,000 distinct CDR3 sequences, approximately 11% occurring once. The sequencing input was whole blood. The receptors stem from an adult who was a healthcare worker with PCR-confirmed SARS-CoV-2 infection or an uninfected control (not recorded which).

This clonotype was counted between two and nine times. The rearrangement joins TRBV7-9 to TRBJ1-1, with a weak D call TRBD1 (5 bases). The CDR3 has 14 amino acids. Germline CDR1 is SEHNR and CDR2 is FQNEAQ (reference sequence). The V gene lost 4 bases and the J gene lost 10 bases, with 19 bases spanning the gap. The CDR3 bases are TGTGCCAGCAGCTCGTTCCCGGGACCGCTTGGAGCTTTCTTT. Its translation is CASSSFPGPLGAFF.

This clonotype was counted ten times or more. The chain has TRBV19 and TRBJ2-7; 10 bases agree with TRBD2. The V gene end was trimmed by 1 base and the J gene end by 5 bases; junction bases not matched to a gene: 5. There are 15 residues in the CDR3. The V gene's germline CDR1 is LNHDA and CDR2 SQIVND (reference sequence). In DNA form, the CDR3 reads TGTGCCAGTAGTATAGGTGCTAGCGGGGGTAACGAGCAGTACTTC. It translates to CASSIGASGGNEQYF.

The genes are TRBV6-6 and TRBJ2-5; no firm D call. Germline V lookup: CDR1 MNHNY, CDR2 SVGAGI (reference sequence). This CDR3 region has 14 residues. Trimming removed 7 bases from V and 3 bases from J, with 15 bases in between. The DNA of the CDR3 is TGTGCCAGCATCCGTAGTCCGAGCGAAGAGACCCAGTACTTC. It codes for CASIRSPSEETQYF.

This clonotype was found once. The chain has TRBV28 and TRBJ2-7; TRBD2 matches 8 bases. CDR3 length: 13 amino acids. Germline CDR1 is MDHEN and CDR2 is SYDVKM. The V gene end was trimmed by 3 bases and the J gene end by 10 bases; junction bases not matched to a gene: 8. CDR3 amino acids: CASSLAERERQYF. CDR3 nucleotides: TGTGCCAGCAGTTTGGCCGAGCGGGAGCGCCAGTACTTC.

This clonotype occurred a few times. The genes are TRBV12-3 or TRBV12-4 and TRBJ2-7; D tentatively fits TRBD1 or TRBD2 (5 bases each). CDR3 length equals 14 residues. The ends were cut back, 1 base at V and 3 bases at J, with 10 bases in the middle. This CDR3 reads CASSLGGPVYEQYF. The CDR3 coding sequence is TGTGCCAGCAGTTTAGGGGGACCGGTCTACGAGCAGTACTTC.

This clonotype showed up many times. The chain is built from TRBV7-9 and TRBJ1-4; possible D gene TRBD1, 5 bases. The germline gives CDR1 SEHNR, CDR2 FQNEAQ (reference sequence). The CDR3 has 16 residues. V was shortened by 5 bases and J by 4 bases, with 17 bases between the two germline ends. CDR3 nucleotide sequence: TGTGCCAGCAGCGCCCGGGACCGCTCATTTAATGAAAAACTGTTTTTT. Its protein product is CASSARDRSFNEKLFF.

The chain uses TRBV28 and TRBJ1-2; tentatively, D is TRBD1 (5 bases). CDR3 length equals 16 residues. Trimming pared 4 bases from V and 5 bases from J, leaving 20 bases between. Germline CDR1 and CDR2: MDHEN and SYDVKM. For the CDR3, the DNA is TGTGCCAGCAGTTCGCGCCTTCAGGGCCGATTATATGGCTACACCTTC. Protein: CASSSRLQGRLYGYTF.

The chain couples TRBV5-1 to TRBJ1-2; 7 nucleotides agree with TRBD1. The CDR3 is 13 residues long. J was trimmed by 4 bases and V by 2 bases; bases with no gene match: 2. The V gene's germline CDR1 is SGHRS and CDR2 YFSETQ. The CDR3 DNA is TGCGCCAGCAGCTTACGGGACAGCTATGGCTACACCTTC. Translated: CASSLRDSYGYTF.

This clonotype was counted between two and nine times. J is TRBJ2-5 and V is TRBV3-1; maybe TRBD2 (6 bases). This CDR3 is built from 16 residues. Trimming stripped 4 bases from V and 4 bases from J, with 19 bases between. Germline assignment: CDR1 LGHDT and CDR2 YNNKEL (reference sequence). CDR3 protein: CASSRVGTRRGETQYF. The CDR3, as DNA: TGTGCCAGCAGCCGCGTCGGGACCAGGAGGGGAGAGACCCAGTACTTC.

The genes are TRBV28 and TRBJ2-3, with D maybe TRBD2 (5 bases). Germline lookup yields CDR1 MDHEN and CDR2 SYDVKM. The CDR3 extends over 15 amino acids. V was shortened by 7 bases and J by 1 base, with 15 bases between the two germline ends. The CDR3 reads CASTIGGGGTDTQYF. The CDR3 DNA follows: TGTGCCAGCACCATCGGAGGCGGCGGCACAGATACGCAGTATTTT.

This clonotype came up a few times. The genes are TRBV2 and TRBJ2-5; D possibly corresponds to TRBD1 (7 bases). The CDR3 extends over 13 amino acids. Trimming pared 9 bases from V and 6 bases from J, leaving 17 bases between. Germline loops: CDR1 SNHLY, CDR2 FYNNEI. The CDR3 loop reads CASGGTARQTQYF. The CDR3 coding sequence is TGTGCCAGTGGCGGGACAGCCAGGCAGACCCAGTACTTC.

The table lists this clonotype with a few counts. The chain links TRBV2 to TRBJ2-2; 7 bases align to TRBD2. V was clipped by 7 bases and J by 1 base; unmatched bases: 6. The CDR3 is 15 amino acids. CDR1 and CDR2 from the germline V gene are SNHLY and FYNNEI. In DNA, the CDR3 is TGTGCCAGCAAGGGTTTAGCGGGGAACACCGGGGAGCTGTTTTTT. Translated: CASKGLAGNTGELFF.

This chain joins TRBV6-4 and TRBJ2-5, with 7 bases that match TRBD1. With V trimmed by 3 bases and J by 5 bases, 12 bases remained unmatched. Per germline, CDR1 MRHNA and CDR2 SNTAGT. The CDR3 runs to 16 residues. Here the CDR3 reads CASSERQGIKFETQYF. In DNA, the CDR3 is TGTGCCAGCAGTGAACGACAGGGAATAAAGTTTGAGACCCAGTACTTC.

This clonotype was detected a few times. J is TRBJ2-5 and V is TRBV28; the match to TRBD2 covers 14 bases. Trimming removed 3 bases from V and 4 bases from J; junction bases left unmatched: 10. The CDR3 covers 18 residues. Germline loops: CDR1 MDHEN, CDR2 SYDVKM. The DNA of the CDR3 is TGTGCCAGCAGTTTGTCGACTAGCGGGAGGGGAAATACAGAGACCCAGTACTTC. It codes for CASSLSTSGRGNTETQYF.

The rearrangement joins TRBV30 to TRBJ1-5; a possible D gene is TRBD1 (5 bases). The length of the CDR3 is 13 residues. Looked up from germline, CDR1 is GTSNPN and CDR2 is SVGIG (reference sequence). V lost 1 base and J 7 bases, leaving 11 bases between the germline ends. CDR3 DNA sequence: TGTGCCTGGAGTGACCAGGGCGGGCAGCCCCAGCATTTT. This sequence encodes CAWSDQGGQPQHF.

This clonotype was found a few times. The rearrangement uses TRBV28 and TRBJ2-7; no clear D. The CDR3 totals 14 residues. The ends were cut back, 5 bases at V and 3 bases at J, with 14 bases in the middle. Germline V gene data show CDR1 as MDHEN and CDR2 as SYDVKM. CDR3 bases: TGTGCCAGCAGTCTTACCGGGCAGGTCTACGAGCAGTACTTC. This codes for CASSLTGQVYEQYF.

This clonotype was counted a few times. V and J are TRBV11-2 and TRBJ2-3, with 9 bases fitting TRBD2. V lost 6 bases, J lost 1 base, and 5 bases stayed unmatched. This CDR3 comprises 15 residues. CDR1 and CDR2 (germline): SGHAT, FQNNGV. The CDR3 loop is CASRSSGIRTDTQYF. CDR3 sequence (DNA): TGTGCCAGCAGGTCTAGCGGGATACGCACAGATACGCAGTATTTT.

This clonotype was recorded at least ten times. V gene TRBV20-1 combines with J gene TRBJ1-1, with D uncertain. The CDR3 sequence is 13 residues long. Trimming removed 0 bases from V and 7 bases from J, with 12 bases in between. In germline, CDR1 is DFQATT, CDR2 SNEGSKA (reference sequence). The CDR3 DNA is TGCAGTGCTAGAGAGGGAAGTTCGGTTGAAGCTTTCTTT. Translating gives CSAREGSSVEAFF.

This clonotype was seen at least ten times. This chain uses TRBV7-2 with TRBJ2-5; no reliable D call. This CDR3 region has 13 residues. Germline V lookup: CDR1 SGHTA, CDR2 FQGNSA. V lost 5 bases and J lost 0, with 7 bases in between. CDR3 region: CASSRLYQETQYF. The DNA for the CDR3 is TGTGCCAGCAGCCGACTGTACCAAGAGACCCAGTACTTC.

J is TRBJ1-1 and V is TRBV28; a possible D gene is TRBD1 (5 bases). Germline loops: CDR1 MDHEN, CDR2 SYDVKM. The V end was cut by 1 base, the J end by 4 bases, with 13 bases between. This CDR3 has 15 residues. CDR3 in DNA: TGTGCCAGCAGTTTATCCGCGGGGCCGGCCACTGAAGCTTTCTTT. It yields the protein CASSLSAGPATEAFF.

J is TRBJ1-5 and V is TRBV28; D is undetermined. Germline V gives CDR1 MDHEN, CDR2 SYDVKM. The CDR3 is made up of 14 amino acids. V was trimmed by 6 bases and J by 0 bases, leaving 9 bases between them. The CDR3 bases are TGTGCCAGCAGACAGACAAATAGCAATCAGCCCCAGCATTTT. Protein: CASRQTNSNQPQHF.